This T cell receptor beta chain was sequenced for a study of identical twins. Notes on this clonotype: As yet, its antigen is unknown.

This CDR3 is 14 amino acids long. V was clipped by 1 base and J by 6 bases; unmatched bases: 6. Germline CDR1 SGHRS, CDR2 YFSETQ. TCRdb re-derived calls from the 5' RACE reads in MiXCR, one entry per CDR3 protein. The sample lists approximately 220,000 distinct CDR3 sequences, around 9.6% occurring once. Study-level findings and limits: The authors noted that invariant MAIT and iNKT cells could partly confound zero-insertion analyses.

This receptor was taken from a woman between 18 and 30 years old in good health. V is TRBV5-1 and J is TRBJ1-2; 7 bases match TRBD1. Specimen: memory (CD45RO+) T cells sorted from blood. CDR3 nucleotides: TGCGCCAGCAGCTTGCAGGGGGTGAGGAATGGCTACACCTTC. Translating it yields CASSLQGVRNGYTF.